The source of this TCR beta chain is a study of blood T cell repertoires in COVID-19. Study summary: The study drew acute and convalescent COVID-19 samples from the United States, Italy and Spain.

Participant ages covered about 18 to 95 years across 24 US areas. Recovered participants had two consecutive negative NP/OP PCR tests, healthcare professional clearance, or symptom resolution. Original processing notes: Amplification of reference gene primers provided the estimated nucleated cell counts. The method was immunoSEQ multiplex PCR; TCRdb's version includes in-frame clones alone and lacks a portion of them. V and J calls plus clone size are reproduced from that table; the DNA served to infer D and trimming. The sample yields fewer than 500,000 clones, about 89% seen once. The sample consisted of PBMCs or T cells enriched from blood (not recorded which). The receptor was isolated from a young man who had recovered from COVID-19.

This chain's CDR3 is CASSVGWTQNTGELFF. CDR3 nucleotide sequence: TGTGCCAGCAGCGTAGGTTGGACACAGAACACCGGGGAGCTGTTTTTT. The gene calls are TRBV9 and TRBJ2-2, with D tentatively TRBD1 (5 bases). Trimming removed 0 bases from V and 1 base from J, with 10 bases in between. This CDR3 spans 16 amino acids. Germline values: CDR1 SGDLS, CDR2 YYNGEE.